This is a list of T cell receptor beta chains from one sample in a study of post-analysis software for immune sequencing data. TCRdb called the PCR reads again in MiXCR, with one record for every CDR3 protein. The sample consists of roughly 400,000 distinct CDR3 sequences, 35% to 45% of them appearing once. Sequenced sample: blood. The origin of the receptors is a girl aged 2-10 years with multiple sclerosis. Both conserved end residues are part of each CDR3. The D gene is left open where the match is weak. Rows give clone size only sometimes, using once, few, many, or a class for an expanded clone.

v_gene	abundance	d_gene	j_gene	CDR3nt	CDR3aa
TRBV7-6	few	.	TRBJ2-1	TGTGCCAGCAGCTTAGATACACAGAGGTACAATGAGCAGTTCTTC	CASSLDTQRYNEQFF
TRBV7-9	.	TRBD1	TRBJ1-5	TGTGCCAGCAGTCTTGGGACAGGGTTGTATAGCAATCAGCCCCAGCATTTT	CASSLGTGLYSNQPQHF
TRBV12-3/TRBV12-4	.	.	TRBJ1-2	TGTGCCAGCAGGCCGTATCCTTGGGCTCCAAGCACCTTC	CASRPYPWAPSTF
TRBV15	few	.	TRBJ1-2	TGTGCCACCAGCAGAGACCCGACCTCCTTCCACGGCTACACCTTC	CATSRDPTSFHGYTF
TRBV11-2	.	.	TRBJ2-7	TGTGCCAGCAGCACCCGGGGTTCCTACGAGCAGTACTTC	CASSTRGSYEQYF
TRBV20-1	few	.	TRBJ2-1	TGCAGTGCCGTCCCCACTTTAGGGCGGAAGGCCTACAATGAGCAGTTCTTC	CSAVPTLGRKAYNEQFF
TRBV21-1	.	.	TRBJ1-5	TGTGCCAGCAGCAAACGACGGGGTATTCAGCCCCAGCATTTT	CASSKRRGIQPQHF
TRBV7-9	.	.	TRBJ1-2	TGTGCCAGCACCAAGGGGGAAGGTGCATACTATGGCTACACCTTC	CASTKGEGAYYGYTF
TRBV20-1	few	.	TRBJ2-1	TGCAGTGCTAGGTCTCGCGGGGCGCCACCCTACAATGAGCAGTTCTTC	CSARSRGAPPYNEQFF
TRBV7-2	.	.	TRBJ2-1	TGTGCCAGCAGCTTAGCGCCTCGGGGGCGCGATGAGCAGTTCTTC	CASSLAPRGRDEQFF
TRBV5-1	.	.	TRBJ1-1	TGCGCCAGCAGCGGGGCAGAGAACACTGAAGCTTTCTTT	CASSGAENTEAFF
TRBV12-3/TRBV12-4	.	TRBD1	TRBJ1-1	TGTGCCAGCAGTTACGACAGGGACACTGAAGCTTTCTTT	CASSYDRDTEAFF
TRBV27	.	TRBD1	TRBJ1-5	TGTGCCAGCAGTCCCTACCCGACAGGGAATCGCAATCAGCTCCAGCATTTT	CASSPYPTGNRNQLQHF
TRBV5-4	.	.	TRBJ2-3	TGTGCCAGCAGCTTCAAAAGCACAGATACGCAGTATTTT	CASSFKSTDTQYF
TRBV12-3/TRBV12-4	.	.	TRBJ1-2	TGTGCCAGCAACGACCGGGACGCTAACTATGGCTACACCTTC	CASNDRDANYGYTF
TRBV20-1	.	TRBD2	TRBJ2-5	TGCAGTGCTCCACAAGGACTAGCGGTGATGCAGGGGACCCAGTACTTC	CSAPQGLAVMQGTQYF
TRBV30	.	.	TRBJ2-7	TGTGCCTGGAGTAAATATCGACAGCGAATTTCCTACGAGCAGTACTTC	CAWSKYRQRISYEQYF
TRBV5-8	.	.	TRBJ2-5	TGTGCCAGCAGCCTGACCGCCGAGGAGACCCAGTACTTC	CASSLTAEETQYF
TRBV20-1	.	TRBD1	TRBJ1-5	TGCAGTGCTCGGGGACAGGCGAGTAGCAATCAGCCCCAGCATTTT	CSARGQASSNQPQHF
TRBV12-3/TRBV12-4	.	.	TRBJ2-6	TGTGCCAGCACTAACTCTGGGGCCAACGTCCTGACTTTC	CASTNSGANVLTF
TRBV28	few	.	TRBJ2-7	TGTGCCAGAAGAGGCCCAGGGAACCTGGGGTCTAGCGAGCAGTACTTC	CARRGPGNLGSSEQYF
TRBV5-1	.	.	TRBJ2-4	TGCGCCAGCAGCTTGGACGGGACCCAAAACATTCAGTACTTC	CASSLDGTQNIQYF
TRBV6-1	.	.	TRBJ1-2	TGTGCCAGCAGTTCGGGCTTTAGAGACTCTGGCTACACCTTC	CASSSGFRDSGYTF
TRBV4-1	few	.	TRBJ2-4	TGCGCCAGCAGCCAACCTTACCGAGGGGGTGGGGACGTAACCAAAAACATTCAGTACTTC	CASSQPYRGGGDVTKNIQYF
TRBV7-3	once	.	TRBJ1-2	TGTGCCAGCAGCTTATTGGCAGGTCGTGGCTACACCTTC	CASSLLAGRGYTF
TRBV4-3	.	.	TRBJ2-3	TGCGCCAGCAGCCAAGTCTGGAGCACAGATACGCAGTATTTT	CASSQVWSTDTQYF
TRBV7-6	few	.	TRBJ2-4	TGTGCCAGCAGCTTAGGTCCGGGGCGCAGTCCTACGGAAAACATTCAGTACTTC	CASSLGPGRSPTENIQYF
TRBV5-1	.	.	TRBJ1-1	TGCGCCAGCACCATGGGGGGTAACACTGAAGCTTTCTTT	CASTMGGNTEAFF
TRBV12-3/TRBV12-4	.	.	TRBJ1-2	TGTGCCAGCAGTTTGACGGGCCCTGGCTGGGGCTACACCTTC	CASSLTGPGWGYTF
TRBV28	few	.	TRBJ1-6	TGTGCCAGCAGTTTGGAGACAACTTATAATTCACCCCTCCACTTT	CASSLETTYNSPLHF
TRBV7-3	few	TRBD2	TRBJ2-1	TGTGCCAGCAGCTCCGCTAGCGGGAGGGCCGGGGGGTACAATGAGCAGTTCTTC	CASSSASGRAGGYNEQFF
TRBV28	once	.	TRBJ1-2	TGTGCCAGCAGTTCTGCTTCCTCTTTATCTGGCTACACCTTC	CASSSASSLSGYTF
TRBV6-6	.	.	TRBJ2-3	TGTGCCAGCAGCTTAACGGCAGGGCGGCCCCCAGATACGCAGTATTTT	CASSLTAGRPPDTQYF
TRBV9	many	.	TRBJ2-5	TGTGCCAGCAGCTTCGGATCACAAGAGACCCAGTACTTC	CASSFGSQETQYF
TRBV19	few	TRBD2	TRBJ2-1	TGTGCCAGTAGTATCGGGACTAGCGGATACAATGAGCAGTTCTTC	CASSIGTSGYNEQFF
TRBV27	.	.	TRBJ1-1	TGTGCCAGCAGTTCCACCCGACAGCTTGAAGCTTTCTTT	CASSSTRQLEAFF
TRBV29-1	.	.	TRBJ2-1	TGCAGCGTTTCTAGAGGTAAAACGTCCTACAATGAGCAGTTCTTC	CSVSRGKTSYNEQFF
TRBV11-1	.	.	TRBJ1-2	TGTGCCAGCAGCTTAGGCGTTAACATTCGGGATGGCTACACCTTC	CASSLGVNIRDGYTF
TRBV20-1	.	.	TRBJ1-2	TGCAGTGCTACCTACAGGGCGACTAACTATGGCTACACCTTC	CSATYRATNYGYTF
TRBV29-1	.	TRBD1	TRBJ1-1	TGCAGCTCGGGACAGGGGGCTACGGACACTGAAGCTTTCTTT	CSSGQGATDTEAFF